Many counts were recorded for the clone carrying this T cell receptor (beta chain). Treatment of any kind had been given to no patient before thyroid surgery. TCRdb recomputed clones from the PCR reads via MiXCR. The repertoire consists of tens of thousands of clones, with around an eighth occurring once and the leading ten covering roughly 9.1%. This record belongs to a study of metastatic and nonmetastatic thyroid tumors. Overall study context: A comparison of repertoires was made across blood and tumor or nodule tissue from malignant and benign thyroid patients.

The length of the CDR3 is 16 residues. Germline V CDR1 and CDR2: DFQATT, SNEGSKA (reference sequence). Germline trimming cut 0 bases from V and 6 bases from J; bases unmatched to any gene: 14. Sequenced sample: tumor tissue. This TCR was recovered from a female donor with papillary thyroid cancer or a benign thyroid nodule (not recorded which). Some clones in this sample may be carry-over from other donors' samples. This chain connects TRBV20-1 to TRBJ2-7; 7 nucleotides align to TRBD2. CDR3 in amino acids: CSARDRASGRVGEQYF. The DNA of the CDR3 is TGCAGTGCTAGAGATAGGGCTAGCGGCAGGGTGGGCGAGCAGTACTTC.